This TCR beta chain is drawn from a study of blood T cell repertoires in COVID-19. Turning to the study itself: The samples span acute and convalescent COVID-19 from the United States, Italy and Spain.

Using immunoSEQ multiplex PCR, the repertoire was profiled, and TCRdb retains in-frame clones only, with some absent. Of about 68,000 clones in the sample, 80% to 90% were seen once. Germline V lookup: CDR1 LNHDA, CDR2 SQIVND (reference sequence). With 4 bases removed from V and 2 bases from J, the gap between germline ends came to 8 bases. CDR3 length: 14 residues. The sample consisted of peripheral blood. The chain links TRBV19 to TRBJ1-4; D uncertain. The clonotype originates from an older woman with acute or convalescent COVID-19. CDR3 coding DNA: TGTGCCAGTAGTAGGAGGGAGACTAATGAAAAACTGTTTTTT. This sequence encodes CASSRRETNEKLFF.